This record concerns one T cell receptor (beta chain) sequence. Residents of 24 US areas, aged about 18 to 95 years, made up the participants. These data are taken from a study of blood T cell repertoires in COVID-19. The overall study: PBMCs, B-cell-depleted T cells, or T cells were the source of the cDNA or gDNA that made up the material.

The table came from immunoSEQ multiplex PCR; TCRdb's copy has only in-frame clones and leaves some out. The sample shows a few hundred thousand clones, 86% of them seen only once. This CDR3 has 17 residues. Germline-derived CDR1 and CDR2 are LGHDT and YNNKEL (reference sequence). The V segment lost 1 base and the J segment 7 bases; nucleotides outside the gene matches: 9. The chain has TRBV3-1 (or the pseudogene TRBV3-2) and TRBJ1-4, with 10 positions matching TRBD1. Sequenced sample: PBMCs or T cells enriched from blood (not recorded which). This receptor was identified in a woman in her 30s who had been exposed to COVID-19. This CDR3 is CASSQVGQGLRGEKLFF. The CDR3 DNA sequence: TGTGCCAGCAGCCAAGTGGGACAGGGGCTGCGGGGTGAAAAACTGTTTTTT.